The clone carrying this TCR beta chain was detected a few times. The data belong to a study of blood T cells in healthy people across ages. The use of a sample-barcoded 5' primer and a J-beta primer mix characterized a second PCR of about 7 to 12 cycles. Using its own MiXCR run on the 5' RACE reads, TCRdb lists one record per CDR3 protein. The table has 1 million or so distinct CDR3 sequences, almost 25% seen once. The CDR3 has 15 residues. The ends were cut back, 2 bases at V and 0 bases at J, with 8 bases in the middle. These data also featured in a second study, about T cells of mothers and their children.

Sequenced sample: blood. The receptor was isolated from a girl aged 2 to 10 in good health. The chain is built from TRBV12-3 or TRBV12-4 and TRBJ2-4, with a weak D call TRBD1 (6 bases). In DNA, the CDR3 is TGTGCCAGCAGTTTAACAGGGATAGCCAAAAACATTCAGTACTTC. Encoded protein: CASSLTGIAKNIQYF.